This passage covers 17 T cell receptor beta chains from one sample sequenced in a study of CDR3 diversity in severe acne (dated by TCRdb to the late 2010s). Libraries were constructed by PCR. Data came from an Illumina HiSeq 2000. TCRdb reprocessed the public reads (quality trimming at Q25 with fastp, clone calling with MiXCR) and kept in-frame beta chains. Rows matching on CDR3 protein sequence are summarized as one entry with the most common DNA and genes. The sample table records around 100,000 distinct CDR3 sequences; around 56% of these occur just once. The ten largest account for roughly 12% of the sample. Sequenced sample: blood. Receptors originate from a male donor with acne.

Remarks on this clonotype: Being one base from a much bigger clone, this may be a read error. The CDR3 does not end in the conserved phenylalanine or tryptophan, so this is likely a read error. This chain links TRBV7-9 with TRBJ1-1; D uncertain. CDR1 is SEHNR and CDR2 is FQNEAQ in the germline V gene (reference sequence). This CDR3 comprises 15 residues. V lost 0 bases and J lost 1, with 9 bases in between. In nucleotides, the CDR3 is TGTGCCAGCAGCTTAGCGTTGTCAGAGAACACTGAAGCTTTCCTT. It encodes CASSLALSENTEAFL.

Points on this clonotype: A single base separates this from a much larger clone, so it may be a read error. This CDR3 is missing its conserved last phenylalanine or tryptophan, likely due to a read error. The chain is built from TRBV10-3 and TRBJ2-1, with TRBD1 identical over 7 bases. In germline, CDR1 is ENHRY, CDR2 SYGVKD. V was clipped by 5 bases and J by 10 bases; unmatched bases: 8. This CDR3 contains 13 residues. Written as DNA, the CDR3 is TGTGCCATCAGTCCTACAGGGGCTGGAGAGCAGTTCATC. This encodes CAISPTGAGEQFI.

CDR3 protein: CASSLQGANTEAFF. CDR3 in DNA: TGTGCCAGCAGTTTACAGGGGGCGAACACTGAAGCTTTCTTT. The V and J genes are TRBV27 and TRBJ1-1; 8 bases align to TRBD1. The CDR3 covers 14 residues. The junction had 0 bases not matched to a gene; V was cut back by 2 bases and J by 1 base. Germline V gives CDR1 MNHEY, CDR2 SMNVEV (reference sequence).

This chain uses TRBV2 with TRBJ2-7; the match to TRBD2 covers 9 bases. The DNA end is more similar to TRBJ2-1, so the J call may be wrong. Looked up from germline, CDR1 is SNHLY and CDR2 is FYNNEI. The CDR3 is made up of 15 amino acids. CDR3 sequence: CASSLAGGGTNEQFF. In DNA form, the CDR3 reads TGTGCCAGCAGCTTGGCGGGGGGGGGGACCAATGAGCAGTTCTTC.

This chain joins TRBV5-6 and TRBJ2-7, with TRBD2 identical over 10 bases. The CDR3 runs 14 residues. V dropped 5 bases and J dropped 0; count of bases not matched to a gene: 2. Germline CDR1 reads SGHDT; CDR2 reads YYEEEE. DNA of the CDR3: TGTGCCAGCAGAAGGACTAGCGGCTCCTACGAGCAGTACTTC. Its protein is CASRRTSGSYEQYF. Filled out from reference TRBV5-6 and TRBJ2-7, the complete variable domain reads DAGVTQSPTHLIKTRGQQVTLRCSPKSGHDTVSWYQQALGQGPQFIFQYYEEEERQRGNFPDRFSGHQFPNYSSELNVNALLLGDSALYLCASRRTSGSYEQYFGPGTRLTVT.

This clonotype is medium-sized by share. The chain has TRBV10-3 and TRBJ2-6, with D uncertain. Germline CDR1 reads ENHRY; CDR2 reads SYGVKD. Trimming cost V 6 bases and J 2 bases, with 17 bases left between them. The CDR3 has 17 amino acids. The CDR3 bases are TGTGCCATCAGCAAGGGAAGAAGTGTACCTGGGGCCAACGTCCTGACTTTC. This codes for CAISKGRSVPGANVLTF.

The V gene is TRBV7-2, the J gene TRBJ2-7; perhaps TRBD2 as D (6 bases). The CDR3 contains 16 residues. Germline assignment: CDR1 SGHTA and CDR2 FQGNSA. The V gene lost 5 bases and the J gene lost 1 base, with 18 bases spanning the gap. The CDR3 spells CASSQDPAGSSYEQYF. CDR3 in DNA: TGTGCCAGCAGCCAAGATCCGGCGGGAAGTTCCTACGAGCAGTACTTC.

A note on this clonotype: Possible read error: a much larger clone is one base away. The J gene is TRBJ1-4, the V gene TRBV5-1; the match to TRBD1 covers 11 bases. Germline CDR1 is SGHRS and CDR2 is YFSETQ. This CDR3 is built from 15 residues. The CDR3 DNA is TGCGCCAGCAGCATCGGGACAGGGGGACGTGAAGAACTGTTTTTT. This encodes CASSIGTGGREELFF.

As regards this clonotype: At one boundary the junction diverges from the germline segment, which might be a read error. This rearrangement joins TRBV7-8 to TRBJ2-3, with D possibly matching TRBD1 (6 bases). Germline-derived CDR1 and CDR2 are SGHVS and FQNEAQ. The CDR3 extends over 16 amino acids. CDR3 nucleotides: TGTGCCAGCAGCTTAGCGAATGCAGGGTGGACAGATGCGCAGTATTTT. Its translation is CASSLANAGWTDAQYF.

The table lists this clonotype with many counts. The CDR3 DNA is TGCAGTGCTGAGGGCTTGCAGACCCAGTACTTC. It encodes CSAEGLQTQYF. The chain combines TRBV20-1 with TRBJ2-5, with a tentative D call TRBD2 (5 bases). This CDR3 has 11 residues. V lost 5 bases and J lost 6, with 10 bases in between. Germline CDR1 is DFQATT and CDR2 is SNEGSKA (reference sequence).

The gene calls are TRBV6-1 and TRBJ2-1; TRBD2 matches 9 bases. The CDR3 consists of 15 residues. Germline CDR1 MNHNS, CDR2 SASEGT. V was clipped by 0 bases and J by 7 bases; unmatched bases: 4. CDR3 DNA sequence: TGTGCCAGCAGTGAAGCTAGCGGGAGTTGGAATGAGCAGTTCTTC. Residues: CASSEASGSWNEQFF.

This clonotype was seen more than once but under ten times. A much larger clonotype is one base distant, so this may be a read error. The chain is built from TRBV12-3 or TRBV12-4 and TRBJ2-7, with D possibly matching TRBD2 (5 bases). The CDR3 sequence is 14 residues long. The V end lost 3 bases, the J end lost 2 bases, and 11 bases lay between the germline ends. CDR3 nucleotide sequence: TGTGCCAGCAGTTTGTACGGGATAGCCTACGAGCAGTACTTC. Amino acids: CASSLYGIAYEQYF.

The gene calls are TRBV20-1 and TRBJ2-7, with D perhaps TRBD2 (6 bases). Germline lookup yields CDR1 DFQATT and CDR2 SNEGSKA (reference sequence). CDR3 size: 13 residues. V lost 3 bases and J lost 6, with 15 bases in between. This CDR3 is CSASVVGGGEQYF. DNA of the CDR3: TGCAGTGCTAGTGTCGTGGGAGGCGGCGAGCAGTACTTC.

The chain combines TRBV10-3 with TRBJ2-7; 11 bases are a match to TRBD2. V dropped 2 bases and J dropped 6; count of bases not matched to a gene: 3. The germline gives CDR1 ENHRY, CDR2 SYGVKD. The CDR3 is made up of 14 amino acids. The CDR3 region is CAISETSGSVEQYF. The DNA of the CDR3 is TGTGCCATCAGTGAGACTAGCGGGAGTGTCGAGCAGTACTTC.

This clonotype was counted a single time. The chain links TRBV24-1 to TRBJ2-7; the match to TRBD1 covers 7 bases. V trimming: 3 bases; J trimming: 5 bases; junction bases outside the gene matches: 0. The CDR3 spans 12 residues. Germline lookup yields CDR1 KGHDR and CDR2 SFDVKD. The CDR3, as DNA: TGTGCCACCAGTGATGGGACAGACGAGCAGTACTTC. The encoded protein is CATSDGTDEQYF.

The rearrangement links TRBV25-1 to TRBJ2-6; TRBD1 matches 9 bases. The V and J ends lost 6 bases and 2 bases, in that order; junction bases with no gene match: 11. The V gene's germline CDR1 is MGHDK and CDR2 SYGVNS. The CDR3 loop spans 18 amino acids. This chain's CDR3 is CASRNPGQGFPGANVLTF. The CDR3 nucleotides are TGTGCCAGCAGAAACCCGGGACAGGGTTTTCCTGGGGCCAACGTCCTGACTTTC.

As concerns this clonotype: One base away lies a much larger clone, so this may be a sequencing read error. The V and J genes are TRBV7-3 and TRBJ2-2, with 7 bases fitting TRBD2. Germline-derived CDR1 and CDR2 are SGHTA and FQGTGA. The CDR3 spans 16 residues. CDR3: CASSDGRSAYTGELVF. As DNA, the CDR3 is TGTGCCAGCAGTGACGGGAGGTCAGCCTACACCGGGGAGCTGGTTTTT.